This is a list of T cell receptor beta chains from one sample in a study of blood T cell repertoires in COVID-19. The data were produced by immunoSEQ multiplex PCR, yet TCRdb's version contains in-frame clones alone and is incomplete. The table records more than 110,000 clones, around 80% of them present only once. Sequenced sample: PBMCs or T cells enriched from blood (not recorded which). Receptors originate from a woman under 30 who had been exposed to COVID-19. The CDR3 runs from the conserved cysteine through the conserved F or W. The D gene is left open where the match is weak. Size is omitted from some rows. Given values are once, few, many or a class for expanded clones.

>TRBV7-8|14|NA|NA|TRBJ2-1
TGTGCCAGCAGCTTTCTAGGGAGGAACAATGAGCAGTTCTTC
CASSFLGRNNEQFF
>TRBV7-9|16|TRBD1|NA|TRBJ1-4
TGTGCCAGCAGCCCCCGGCCGGGACAGGGGAATGAAAAACTGTTTTTT
CASSPRPGQGNEKLFF
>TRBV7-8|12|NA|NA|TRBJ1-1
TGTGCCAGCAGCCCCGACAGTCCTGAAGCTTTCTTT
CASSPDSPEAFF
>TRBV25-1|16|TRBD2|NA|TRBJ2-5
TGTGCCAGCAGTGAATATGTGACTAGCGGTCAAGAGACCCAGTACTTC
CASSEYVTSGQETQYF
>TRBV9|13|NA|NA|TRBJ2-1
TGTGCCAGCAGCCCTCCCCCCGACAATGAGCAGTTCTTC
CASSPPPDNEQFF
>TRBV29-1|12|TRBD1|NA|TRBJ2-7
TGCAGCGCAGGGACAGGGGGCTACGAGCAGTACTTC
CSAGTGGYEQYF
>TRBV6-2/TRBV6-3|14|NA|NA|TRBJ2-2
TGTGCCAGCAGCCAGACTATTCTTAACGGGGAGCTGTTTTTT
CASSQTILNGELFF
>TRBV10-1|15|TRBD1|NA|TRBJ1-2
TGCGCCAGCAGGGCTTTATCGGACGCAGGGGGTGGCTACACCTTC
CASRALSDAGGGYTF
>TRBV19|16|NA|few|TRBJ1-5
TGTGCCAGTAGTATGGCAATGCGGGTTGGCAATCAGCCCCAGCATTTT
CASSMAMRVGNQPQHF
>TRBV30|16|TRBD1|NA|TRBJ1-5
TGTGCCTGGAGTGTTTCGGACAGGGGAAGAAGCCAGCCCCAGCATTTT
CAWSVSDRGRSQPQHF
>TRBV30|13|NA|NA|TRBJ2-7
TGTGCCTGGAGTGTACTCGGGGGCTACGAGCAGTACTTC
CAWSVLGGYEQYF
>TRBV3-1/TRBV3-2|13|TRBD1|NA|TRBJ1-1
TGTGCCAGCAGCCAAGGAGGACAGGTGAAAGCTTTCTTT
CASSQGGQVKAFF
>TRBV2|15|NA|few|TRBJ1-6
TGTGCCAGCAGGGCGTTCGGAGAGGGAAATTCACCCCTCCACTTT
CASRAFGEGNSPLHF
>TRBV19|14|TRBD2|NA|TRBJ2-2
TGTGCCACCCGGGGACTAGCGCACACCGGGGAGCTGTTTTTT
CATRGLAHTGELFF
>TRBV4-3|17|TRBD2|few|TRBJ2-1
TGCGCCAGCAGCCAAGATGTGAATAGCGGGAGAGCTGGGGAGCAGTTCTTC
CASSQDVNSGRAGEQFF
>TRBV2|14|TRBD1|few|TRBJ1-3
TGTGCCAGCGATCGGACAGGGCCTGGAAACACCATATATTTT
CASDRTGPGNTIYF
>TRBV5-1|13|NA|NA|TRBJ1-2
TGCGCCAGCAGCTTGGACAGGGCCAATGGCTACACCTTC
CASSLDRANGYTF
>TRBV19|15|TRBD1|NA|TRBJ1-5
TGTGCCAGTAGTATAACAGGGGGAGGATTTCAGCCCCAGCATTTT
CASSITGGGFQPQHF
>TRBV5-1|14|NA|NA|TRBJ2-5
TGCGCCAGCAGCACCGGACAGGCGGGGGAGACCCAGTACTTC
CASSTGQAGETQYF
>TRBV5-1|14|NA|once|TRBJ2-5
TGCGCCAGCAGCTTGGGTAGGGGAAGAGAGACCCAGTACTTC
CASSLGRGRETQYF
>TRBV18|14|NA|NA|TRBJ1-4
TGTGCCAGCTCACCTCGGTCAACTAATGAAAAACTGTTTTTT
CASSPRSTNEKLFF
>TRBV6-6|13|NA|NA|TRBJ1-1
TGTGCCAGCAGGTTCGAGCCTCCTTCTGAAGCTTTCTTT
CASRFEPPSEAFF
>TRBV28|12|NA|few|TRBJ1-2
TGTGCCAGCAGTGCGACAGAATATGGCTACACCTTC
CASSATEYGYTF
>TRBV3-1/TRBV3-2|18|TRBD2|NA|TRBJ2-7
TGTGCCAGCAGCCAAGACGGGACTAGCGGTCCTGTAAGCCACGAGCAGTACTTC
CASSQDGTSGPVSHEQYF
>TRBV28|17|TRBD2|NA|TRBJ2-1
TGTGCCAGCAGACATCCTTGGACTAGCGTGTTCTCGGTAGGGCAGTTCTTC
CASRHPWTSVFSVGQFF
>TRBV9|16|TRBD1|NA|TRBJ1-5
TGTGCCAGCAGCGGCAGGGGGCCGAGGAGCAATCAGCCCCAGCATTTT
CASSGRGPRSNQPQHF
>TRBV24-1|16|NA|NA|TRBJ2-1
TGTGCCACCAGTGAGAATGACAGAGGCGCATACAATGAGCAGTTCTTC
CATSENDRGAYNEQFF